Listed below are T cell receptor beta chains from one sample, sequenced in a study of PD-1 blockade in classical Hodgkin lymphoma. Sequenced by immunoSEQ multiplex PCR; TCRdb stores in-frame clones only, minus some. In the table there are some 35,000 clones, more than 80% of which are singletons. Sequencing used CD4+ T cells from blood, obtained at baseline. These receptor sequences come from a human donor with classical Hodgkin lymphoma. Both conserved end residues are part of each CDR3. A D gene is named only where the DNA matches it firmly. The size entry is marked missing in some rows and otherwise reads once, few, many or a size class.

CDR3 protein,CDR3 DNA,clone size,J gene,V gene,D gene
CASSVNQRAGRETQYF,TGTGCCAGCAGCGTTAATCAACGGGCAGGGAGGGAGACCCAGTACTTC,once,TRBJ2-5,TRBV7-8,.
CASSKDRGTEAFF,TGTGCCAGCAGTAAGGACAGGGGAACTGAAGCTTTCTTT,.,TRBJ1-1,TRBV6-6,TRBD1
CASSLGHEEDTIYF,TGTGCCAGCAGCCTGGGACATGAGGAGGACACCATATATTTT,.,TRBJ1-3,TRBV4-2,.
CASRYRDSPYEQYF,TGTGCCAGCAGATACCGGGACAGCCCCTACGAGCAGTACTTC,.,TRBJ2-7,TRBV7-2,TRBD1
CASSPSWDAGNTIYF,TGTGCCAGCTCACCATCTTGGGACGCTGGAAACACCATATATTTT,.,TRBJ1-3,TRBV18,.
CASSLSPTGGSYEQYF,TGTGCCAGCAGTTTATCCCCGACAGGCGGCTCCTACGAGCAGTACTTC,.,TRBJ2-7,TRBV28,.
CASSLRGAGASDNEQFF,TGTGCCAGCAGCTTAAGAGGGGCGGGAGCCTCGGACAATGAGCAGTTCTTC,.,TRBJ2-1,TRBV7-2,TRBD2
CASSYSGSSTDTQYF,TGTGCCAGCAGTTACTCGGGTAGTAGCACAGATACGCAGTATTTT,.,TRBJ2-3,TRBV6-5,.
CASSDEATAYYEQYF,TGTGCCAGCAGTGACGAAGCGACAGCTTACTACGAGCAGTACTTC,.,TRBJ2-7,TRBV25-1,.
CASSEALREGEAFF,TGTGCCAGCAGTGAAGCGCTAAGGGAAGGGGAAGCTTTCTTT,.,TRBJ1-1,TRBV2,.
CASSQDRGRGTPRGYEQYF,TGCGCCAGCAGCCAAGATAGGGGCCGGGGGACCCCGCGGGGCTACGAGCAGTACTTC,.,TRBJ2-7,TRBV4-1,.
CASSYWTGNEQFF,TGTGCCAGCAGTTACTGGACTGGCAATGAGCAGTTCTTC,.,TRBJ2-1,TRBV27,.
CAIRDSGGEKLFF,TGTGCCATCAGGGATTCAGGCGGTGAAAAACTGTTTTTT,.,TRBJ1-4,TRBV10-3,.
CSVRSGANVLTF,TGCAGCGTTAGGTCTGGGGCCAACGTCCTGACTTTC,.,TRBJ2-6,TRBV29-1,.
CASSPGQGKRKLFF,TGTGCCAGCAGCCCGGGACAGGGGAAGCGAAAACTGTTTTTT,.,TRBJ1-4,TRBV11-2,TRBD1
CASSQDRGRTNTGELFF,TGTGCCAGCAGCCAAGACCGGGGCAGGACCAACACCGGGGAGCTGTTTTTT,.,TRBJ2-2,TRBV14,.
CASSLLQPPYGYTF,TGTGCCAGCAGTTTATTACAGCCCCCCTATGGCTACACCTTC,.,TRBJ1-2,TRBV28,.
CASSNQQYTEAFF,TGTGCCAGTAGTAACCAACAGTACACTGAAGCTTTCTTT,.,TRBJ1-1,TRBV19,.
CASRQNSYEQYF,TGTGCCAGCAGGCAGAACTCCTACGAGCAGTACTTC,.,TRBJ2-7,TRBV25-1,.
CASTLTGGEQFF,TGTGCGAGTACCCTGACGGGAGGGGAGCAGTTCTTC,.,TRBJ2-1,TRBV27,TRBD2
CASSESVGTANTEAFF,TGCGCCAGCAGTGAGTCCGTCGGGACAGCCAACACTGAAGCTTTCTTT,.,TRBJ1-1,TRBV10-1,TRBD1
CASSLGQGRRTEAFF,TGCGCCAGCAGCTTGGGGCAGGGTAGAAGGACTGAAGCTTTCTTT,.,TRBJ1-1,TRBV5-1,.
CASSPLGQGNNQPQHF,TGTGCCAGCTCACCTCTGGGACAGGGAAACAATCAGCCCCAGCATTTT,.,TRBJ1-5,TRBV18,TRBD1
CASSVPGGGFRTEAFF,TGTGCCAGCAGCGTCCCAGGGGGCGGATTTAGGACTGAAGCTTTCTTT,.,TRBJ1-1,TRBV11-2,TRBD1
CASSLGSGGTGNTIYF,TGTGCCAGCAGCTTAGGGTCAGGGGGCACTGGAAACACCATATATTTT,.,TRBJ1-3,TRBV11-2,TRBD1
CASSTNRLVYEQYF,TGTGCCAGCAGCACGAACCGACTAGTCTACGAGCAGTACTTC,few,TRBJ2-7,TRBV11-2,.
CAWSAGGIGNTEAFF,TGTGCCTGGAGTGCCGGGGGGATCGGGAACACTGAAGCTTTCTTT,once,TRBJ1-1,TRBV30,.
CASSPWTGLMNTEAFF,TGTGCCAGCAGCCCTTGGACAGGACTAATGAACACTGAAGCTTTCTTT,.,TRBJ1-1,TRBV11-2,TRBD1
CASSLTLDTGELFF,TGTGCCAGCAGCTTGACATTGGACACCGGGGAGCTGTTTTTT,.,TRBJ2-2,TRBV7-9,.
CASGTGTGRRDEKLFF,TGTGCTAGTGGCACCGGGACAGGGCGGAGGGATGAAAAACTGTTTTTT,.,TRBJ1-4,TRBV12-5,TRBD1
CAISAPGPSLAGTLPEQYF,TGTGCAATCAGCGCCCCGGGACCGAGTTTAGCGGGTACCCTTCCCGAGCAGTACTTC,.,TRBJ2-7,TRBV10-3,TRBD2
CASSLEGWGEKLFF,TGCGCCAGCAGCCTAGAGGGATGGGGTGAAAAACTGTTTTTT,.,TRBJ1-4,TRBV5-1,.
CASRLGQGNNEQFF,TGTGCCAGTAGGCTGGGACAGGGGAACAATGAGCAGTTCTTC,.,TRBJ2-1,TRBV19,TRBD1
CASSPPLKVAVFF,TGTGCCAGCTCACCACCGTTAAAGGTCGCGGTTTTCTTT,.,TRBJ1-1,TRBV18,.
CASSSLAGGGYTGELFF,TGTGCCAGCAGTTCCCTAGCGGGAGGGGGATACACCGGGGAGCTGTTTTTT,.,TRBJ2-2,TRBV27,TRBD2
CASSGRGRSYEQYF,TGTGCCAGCAGTGGGCGGGGGAGGTCCTACGAGCAGTACTTC,.,TRBJ2-7,TRBV6-1,TRBD2
CASSLGDRINNEQFF,TGTGCCAGCAGCTTAGGTGACAGGATAAACAATGAGCAGTTCTTC,.,TRBJ2-1,TRBV5-4,.
CASSLASGRAYNEQFF,TGCGCCAGCAGCTTGGCGAGCGGGAGGGCTTACAATGAGCAGTTCTTC,.,TRBJ2-1,TRBV5-1,TRBD2
CASRLAFYPGLAGDYNEQFF,TGTGCCAGCAGACTCGCCTTTTATCCGGGACTAGCGGGAGATTACAATGAGCAGTTCTTC,.,TRBJ2-1,TRBV27,TRBD2
CASTAGRATNEKLFF,TGTGCCAGCACGGCCGGCAGGGCAACTAATGAAAAACTGTTTTTT,.,TRBJ1-4,TRBV2,.